Given below is one T cell receptor (beta chain) in context. Its antigen is unidentified. Method: immunoSEQ multiplex PCR; TCRdb's copy keeps in-frame clones and lacks some. The sample lists some 61,000 clones, under 80% occurring once. Expansion with viral peptide pools was applied to antigen-specific CD4+ T cells by the ViraFEST assay prior to sequencing. The authors isolated CD4+ T cells after around nine days of culture. Two-dose BNT162b2 or mRNA-1273 vaccination was given to participants. PBMC cultures contained about 2 million cells per well, 9.5 to 10 IU/ml IL-2 and around 9.3 ug/ml peptides. The authors exchanged half the medium for IL-2 medium on days 3 and 7. The data were taken from a study of vaccination effects on CD4 cells after COVID-19. Study at large: Post-vaccine sampling occurred a median 72 days after the second dose.

The sequencing used CD4+ T cells from PBMCs cultured with HCoV-OC43 spike peptides, collected after COVID-19 vaccination. Subset denoted: HCoV-OC43 spike overlapping peptide pool stimulation. The sequence was collected from a human donor who received a COVID-19 vaccine.

In nucleotides, the CDR3 is TGTGCCAGCAGTCAACCGGGTTACGAGCAGTACGTC. It is translated as CASSQPGYEQYV. This chain links TRBV6-5 with TRBJ2-7; D gene unclear. Trimming shortened V by 5 bases and J by 4 bases, and 9 bases separated the two germline ends. Germline CDR1 MNHEY, CDR2 SVGAGI. The CDR3 has 12 amino acids.